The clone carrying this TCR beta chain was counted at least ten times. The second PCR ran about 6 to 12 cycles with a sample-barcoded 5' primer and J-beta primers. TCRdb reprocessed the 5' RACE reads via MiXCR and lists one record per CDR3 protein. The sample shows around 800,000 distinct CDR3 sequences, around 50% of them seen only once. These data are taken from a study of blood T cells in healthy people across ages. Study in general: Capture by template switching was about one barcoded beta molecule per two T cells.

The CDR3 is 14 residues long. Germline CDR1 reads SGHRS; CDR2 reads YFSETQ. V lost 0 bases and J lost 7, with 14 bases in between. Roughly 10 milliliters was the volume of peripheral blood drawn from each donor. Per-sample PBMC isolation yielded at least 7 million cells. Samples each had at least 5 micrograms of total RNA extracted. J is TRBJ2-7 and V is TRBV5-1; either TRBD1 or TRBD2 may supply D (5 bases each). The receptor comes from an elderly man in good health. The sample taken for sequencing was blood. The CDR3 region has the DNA TGCGCCAGCAGCTTGGGGGGCGGAAGAGGGGAGCAGTACTTC. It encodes CASSLGGGRGEQYF.